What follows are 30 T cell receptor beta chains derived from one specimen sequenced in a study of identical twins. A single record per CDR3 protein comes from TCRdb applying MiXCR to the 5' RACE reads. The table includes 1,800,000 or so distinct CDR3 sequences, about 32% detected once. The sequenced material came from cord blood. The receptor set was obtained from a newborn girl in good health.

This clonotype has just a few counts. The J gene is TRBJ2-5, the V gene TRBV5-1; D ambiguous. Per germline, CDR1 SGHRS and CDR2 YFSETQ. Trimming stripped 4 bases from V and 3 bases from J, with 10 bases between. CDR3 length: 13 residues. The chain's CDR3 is CASSQTTKETQYF. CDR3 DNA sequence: TGCGCCAGCAGCCAGACAACAAAAGAGACCCAGTACTTC.

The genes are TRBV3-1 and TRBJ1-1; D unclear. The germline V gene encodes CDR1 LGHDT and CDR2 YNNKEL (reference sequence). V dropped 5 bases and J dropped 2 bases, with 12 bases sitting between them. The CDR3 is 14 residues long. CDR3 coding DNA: TGTGCCAGCAGCAAGGGCCAGGTTAACACTGAAGCTTTCTTT. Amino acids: CASSKGQVNTEAFF.

The CDR3 DNA is TGTGCCAGCAGCCAAGTCGTCATGAACACTGAAGCTTTCTTT. Its protein is CASSQVVMNTEAFF. The chain uses TRBV3-1 and TRBJ1-1, with unresolved D. The CDR3 is 14 residues long. The germline gives CDR1 LGHDT, CDR2 YNNKEL (reference sequence). Trimming stripped 1 base from V and 0 bases from J, with 6 bases between.

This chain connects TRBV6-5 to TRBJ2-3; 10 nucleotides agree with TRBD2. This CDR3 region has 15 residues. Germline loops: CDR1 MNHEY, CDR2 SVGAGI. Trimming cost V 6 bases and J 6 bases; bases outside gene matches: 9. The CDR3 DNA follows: TGTGCCAGCAGAGAGAGCGGGAGGGCGGGGGATACGCAGTATTTT. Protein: CASRESGRAGDTQYF.

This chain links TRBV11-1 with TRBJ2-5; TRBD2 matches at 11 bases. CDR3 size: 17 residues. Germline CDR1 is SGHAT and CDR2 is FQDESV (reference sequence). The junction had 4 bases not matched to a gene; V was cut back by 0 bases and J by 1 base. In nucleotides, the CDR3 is TGTGCCAGCAGCTTAGCGTCTAGCGGGGGGCCCCAAGAGACCCAGTACTTC. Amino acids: CASSLASSGGPQETQYF.

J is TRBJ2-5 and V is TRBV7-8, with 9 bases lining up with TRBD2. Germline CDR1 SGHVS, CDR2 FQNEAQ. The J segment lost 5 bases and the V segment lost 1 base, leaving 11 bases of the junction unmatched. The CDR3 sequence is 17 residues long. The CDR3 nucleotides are TGTGCCAGCAGCTTAGTAGAGTTCGGCGGGGGGGATGAGACCCAGTACTTC. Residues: CASSLVEFGGGDETQYF.

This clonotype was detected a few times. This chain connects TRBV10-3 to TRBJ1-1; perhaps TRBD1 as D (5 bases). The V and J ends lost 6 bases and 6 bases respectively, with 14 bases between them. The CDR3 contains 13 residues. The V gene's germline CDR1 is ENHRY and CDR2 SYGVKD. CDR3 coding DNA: TGTGCCATCAGGGGAGGGGCAGGGTCTGAAGCTTTCTTT. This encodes CAIRGGAGSEAFF.

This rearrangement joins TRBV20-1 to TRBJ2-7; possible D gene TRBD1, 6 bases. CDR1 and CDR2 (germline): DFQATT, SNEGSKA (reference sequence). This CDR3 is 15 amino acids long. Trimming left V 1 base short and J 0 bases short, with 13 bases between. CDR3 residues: CSARGLTGSSYEQYF. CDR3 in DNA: TGCAGTGCTAGAGGACTCACAGGGAGCTCCTACGAGCAGTACTTC.

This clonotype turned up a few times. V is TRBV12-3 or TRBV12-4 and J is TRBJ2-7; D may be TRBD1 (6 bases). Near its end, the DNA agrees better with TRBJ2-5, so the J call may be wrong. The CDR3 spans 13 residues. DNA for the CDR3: TGTGCCAGCAGTCCGGACAGTTACGAGACCCAGTACTTC. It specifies CASSPDSYETQYF.

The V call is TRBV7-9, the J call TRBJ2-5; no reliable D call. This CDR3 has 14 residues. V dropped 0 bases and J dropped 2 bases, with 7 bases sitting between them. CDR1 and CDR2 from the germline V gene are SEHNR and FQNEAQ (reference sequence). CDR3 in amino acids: CASSLAPPQETQYF. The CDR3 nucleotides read TGTGCCAGCAGCTTAGCGCCACCGCAAGAGACCCAGTACTTC.

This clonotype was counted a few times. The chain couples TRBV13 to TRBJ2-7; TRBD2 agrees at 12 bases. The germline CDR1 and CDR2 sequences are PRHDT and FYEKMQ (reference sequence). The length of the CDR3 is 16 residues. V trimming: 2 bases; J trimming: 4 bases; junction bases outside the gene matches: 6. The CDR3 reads CASSLMASGRGYEQYF. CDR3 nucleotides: TGTGCCAGCAGCTTAATGGCTAGCGGGAGGGGGTACGAGCAGTACTTC.

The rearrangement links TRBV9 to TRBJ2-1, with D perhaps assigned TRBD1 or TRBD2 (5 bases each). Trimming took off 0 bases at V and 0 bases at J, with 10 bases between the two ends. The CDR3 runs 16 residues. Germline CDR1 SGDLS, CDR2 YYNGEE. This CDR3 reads CASSVGGTFSYNEQFF. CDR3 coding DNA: TGTGCCAGCAGCGTAGGGGGGACGTTCTCCTACAATGAGCAGTTCTTC.

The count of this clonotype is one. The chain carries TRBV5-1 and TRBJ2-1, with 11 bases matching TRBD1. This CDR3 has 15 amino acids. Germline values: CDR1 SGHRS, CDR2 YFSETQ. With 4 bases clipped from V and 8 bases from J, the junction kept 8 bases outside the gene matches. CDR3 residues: CASSPGTGGFDEQFF. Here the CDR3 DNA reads TGCGCCAGCAGCCCCGGGACAGGGGGTTTCGATGAGCAGTTCTTC.

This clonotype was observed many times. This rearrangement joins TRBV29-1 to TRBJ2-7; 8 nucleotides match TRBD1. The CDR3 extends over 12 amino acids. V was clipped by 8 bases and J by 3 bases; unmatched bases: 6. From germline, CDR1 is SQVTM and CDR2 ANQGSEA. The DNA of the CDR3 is TGCAGCATACGACAGGGGAGCTACGAGCAGTACTTC. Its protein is CSIRQGSYEQYF.

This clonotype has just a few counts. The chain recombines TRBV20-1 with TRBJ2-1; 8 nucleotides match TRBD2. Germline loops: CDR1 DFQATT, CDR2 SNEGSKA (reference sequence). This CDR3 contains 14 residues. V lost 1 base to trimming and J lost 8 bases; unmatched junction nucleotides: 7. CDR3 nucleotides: TGCAGTGCTAGAGGCCCCGCGGGGGGCCATGAGCAGTTCTTC. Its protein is CSARGPAGGHEQFF.

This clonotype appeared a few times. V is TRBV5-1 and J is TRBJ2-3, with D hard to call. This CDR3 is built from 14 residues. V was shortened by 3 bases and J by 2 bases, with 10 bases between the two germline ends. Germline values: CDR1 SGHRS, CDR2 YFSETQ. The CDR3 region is CASSSPRDTDTQYF. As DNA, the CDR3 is TGCGCCAGCAGCTCCCCGAGAGACACAGATACGCAGTATTTT.

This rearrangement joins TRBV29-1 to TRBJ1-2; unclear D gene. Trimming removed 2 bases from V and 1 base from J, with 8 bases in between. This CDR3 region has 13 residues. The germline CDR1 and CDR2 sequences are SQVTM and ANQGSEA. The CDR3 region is CSVETVINYGYTF. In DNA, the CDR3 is TGCAGCGTTGAAACAGTTATTAACTATGGCTACACCTTC.

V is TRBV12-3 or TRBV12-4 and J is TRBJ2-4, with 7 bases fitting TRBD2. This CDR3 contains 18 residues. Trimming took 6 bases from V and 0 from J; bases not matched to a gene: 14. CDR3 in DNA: TGTGCCAGCAGCTCTAGGGGAGGGATTTCATTAGCCAAAAACATTCAGTACTTC. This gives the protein CASSSRGGISLAKNIQYF.

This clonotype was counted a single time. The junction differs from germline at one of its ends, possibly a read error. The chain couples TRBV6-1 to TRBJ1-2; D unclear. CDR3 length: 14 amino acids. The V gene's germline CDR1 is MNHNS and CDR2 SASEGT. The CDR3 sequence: CASSEAHTNYGHTF. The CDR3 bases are TGTGCCAGCAGTGAGGCCCACACGAACTATGGCCACACCTTC.

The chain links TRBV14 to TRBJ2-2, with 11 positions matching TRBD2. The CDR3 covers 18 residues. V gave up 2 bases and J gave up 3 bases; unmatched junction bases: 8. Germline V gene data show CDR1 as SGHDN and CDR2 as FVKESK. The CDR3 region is CASSQPAPLAGDTGELFF. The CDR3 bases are TGTGCCAGCAGCCAACCCGCCCCACTAGCGGGGGACACCGGGGAGCTGTTTTTT.

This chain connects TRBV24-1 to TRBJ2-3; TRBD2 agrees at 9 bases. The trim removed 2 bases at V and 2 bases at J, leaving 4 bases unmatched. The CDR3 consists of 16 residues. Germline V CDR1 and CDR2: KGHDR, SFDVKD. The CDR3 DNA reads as TGTGCCACCAGTGATTGGACTAGCGTACTCACAGATACGCAGTATTTT. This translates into CATSDWTSVLTDTQYF.

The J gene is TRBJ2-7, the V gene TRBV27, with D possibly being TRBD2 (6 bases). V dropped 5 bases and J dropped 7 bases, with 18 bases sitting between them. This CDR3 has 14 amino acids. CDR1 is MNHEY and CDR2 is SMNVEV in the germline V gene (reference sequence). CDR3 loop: CASSAYYKGTEQYF. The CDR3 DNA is TGTGCCAGCAGTGCGTACTATAAGGGGACTGAGCAGTACTTC.

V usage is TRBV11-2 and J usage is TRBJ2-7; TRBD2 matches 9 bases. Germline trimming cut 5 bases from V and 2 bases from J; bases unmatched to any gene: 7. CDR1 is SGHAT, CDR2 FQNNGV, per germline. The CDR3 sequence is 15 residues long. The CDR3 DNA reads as TGTGCCAGCAGCGGTCTCCGACTAGCGGCCTACGAGCAGTACTTC. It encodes CASSGLRLAAYEQYF.

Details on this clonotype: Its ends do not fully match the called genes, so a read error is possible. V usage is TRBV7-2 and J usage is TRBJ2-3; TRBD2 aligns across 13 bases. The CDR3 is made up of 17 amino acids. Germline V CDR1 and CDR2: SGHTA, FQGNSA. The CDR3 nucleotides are TGTGCCAGCGGCTTCACCGGGACTAGCGGGGGCACAGATACGCAGTATTTT. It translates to CASGFTGTSGGTDTQYF.

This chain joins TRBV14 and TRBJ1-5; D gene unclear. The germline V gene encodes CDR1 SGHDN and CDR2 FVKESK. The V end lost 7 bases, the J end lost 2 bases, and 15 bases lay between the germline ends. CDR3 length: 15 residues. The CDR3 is CASNREAQRNQPQHF. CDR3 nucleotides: TGTGCCAGCAATAGGGAAGCTCAGCGCAATCAGCCCCAGCATTTT.

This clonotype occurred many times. In DNA form, the CDR3 reads TGTGCCAGCAGCCCCACGGGACAGGTTAAAAACATTCAGTACTTC. Amino acid sequence: CASSPTGQVKNIQYF. The chain carries TRBV7-8 and TRBJ2-4; 8 bases fit TRBD1. CDR1 is SGHVS, CDR2 FQNEAQ, per germline. Trimming cost V 5 bases and J 4 bases; bases outside gene matches: 7. This CDR3 comprises 15 residues.

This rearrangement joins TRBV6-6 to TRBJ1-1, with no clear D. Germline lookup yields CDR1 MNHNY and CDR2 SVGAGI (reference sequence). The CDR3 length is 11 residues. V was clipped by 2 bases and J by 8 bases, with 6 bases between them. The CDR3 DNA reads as TGTGCCAGCAGTTACACGACAGAAGCTTTCTTT. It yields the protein CASSYTTEAFF.

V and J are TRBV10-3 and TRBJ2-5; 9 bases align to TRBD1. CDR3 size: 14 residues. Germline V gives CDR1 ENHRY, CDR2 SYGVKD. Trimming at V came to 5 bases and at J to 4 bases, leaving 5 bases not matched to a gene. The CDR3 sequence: CAISRDRAGETQYF. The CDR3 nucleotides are TGTGCCATCAGTCGGGACAGGGCAGGAGAGACCCAGTACTTC.

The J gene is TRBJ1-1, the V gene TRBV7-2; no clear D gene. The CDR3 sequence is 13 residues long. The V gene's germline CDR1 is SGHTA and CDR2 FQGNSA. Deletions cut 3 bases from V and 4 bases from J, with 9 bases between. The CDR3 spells CASSFDRSTEAFF. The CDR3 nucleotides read TGTGCCAGCAGCTTCGATAGGAGCACTGAAGCTTTCTTT.

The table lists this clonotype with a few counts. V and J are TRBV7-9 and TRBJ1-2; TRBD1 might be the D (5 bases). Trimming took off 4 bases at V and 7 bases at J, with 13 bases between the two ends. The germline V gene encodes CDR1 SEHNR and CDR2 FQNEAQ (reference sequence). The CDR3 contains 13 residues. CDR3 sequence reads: CASSSQGLSGYTF. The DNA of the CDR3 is TGTGCCAGCAGCTCGCAGGGATTAAGTGGCTACACCTTC.